These 22 T cell receptor beta chains came from one sample sequenced in a study of neurological immune-mediated disorders. TCRdb used MiXCR to reprocess the 5' RACE reads, holding one entry per CDR3 protein. The profile covers tens of thousands of distinct CDR3 sequences, with about 13% appearing a single time and about 10% taken by the ten largest. Sequencing was performed on PBMCs. The origin of the receptors is a woman between 55 and 75 years old with HTLV-1-associated myelopathy (HAM/TSP).

This clonotype was detected ten times or more. The J gene is TRBJ2-3, the V gene TRBV20-1; D remains unclear. V was clipped by 5 bases and J by 7 bases, with 16 bases between them. This CDR3 spans 13 amino acids. The germline gives CDR1 DFQATT, CDR2 SNEGSKA (reference sequence). CDR3 protein: CSADIPGMYTQYF. CDR3 DNA: TGCAGTGCTGATATCCCCGGCATGTATACGCAGTATTTT.

This clonotype was seen repeatedly, ten times or more. The gene calls are TRBV6-6 and TRBJ2-7; D remains unclear. The V end was cut by 4 bases, the J end by 6 bases, with 22 bases between. There are 16 residues in the CDR3. In germline, CDR1 is MNHNY, CDR2 SVGAGI (reference sequence). CDR3 coding DNA: TGTGCCAGCAGTTCCCTATTTCCGCCGGAACCTCTCGAGCAGTACTTC. Residues: CASSSLFPPEPLEQYF.

Ten or more counts support this clonotype. The V gene is TRBV7-8, the J gene TRBJ1-1; 8 bases are shared with TRBD1. The germline gives CDR1 SGHVS, CDR2 FQNEAQ. The CDR3 totals 15 residues. Trimming cost V 5 bases and J 4 bases; bases outside gene matches: 9. The CDR3 DNA reads TGTGCCAGCAGCACCAAGACAGGGGTGGTCACTGAAGCTTTCTTT. Residues: CASSTKTGVVTEAFF.

This clonotype was counted many times. This chain uses TRBV27 with TRBJ2-2; D possibly corresponds to TRBD2 (6 bases). Per germline, CDR1 MNHEY and CDR2 SMNVEV (reference sequence). Trimming took 5 bases from V and 9 from J, leaving 22 bases between them. The CDR3 has 16 amino acids. The CDR3 spells CASSAGLPGPGRELFF. The CDR3 DNA reads as TGTGCCAGCAGTGCGGGACTCCCAGGGCCGGGGCGGGAGCTGTTTTTT.

This clonotype was recorded at least ten times. The genes are TRBV5-5 and TRBJ2-2; 7 bases map to TRBD1. This CDR3 is built from 17 residues. Unmatched junction bases numbered 15, after V lost 6 bases and J lost 4 bases. CDR1 and CDR2 (germline): SGHKS, YYEKEE (reference sequence). The chain's CDR3 is CASNQYPTGTVTGELFF. Written as DNA, the CDR3 is TGTGCCAGCAACCAATACCCTACCGGGACAGTCACCGGGGAGCTGTTTTTT. The entire variable domain, with the rest obtained from reference TRBV5-5 and TRBJ2-2, is as follows: DAGVTQSPTHLIKTRGQQVTLRCSPISGHKSVSWYQQVLGQGPQFIFQYYEKEERGRGNFPDRFSARQFPNYSSELNVNALLLGDSALYLCASNQYPTGTVTGELFFGEGSRLTVL.

This clonotype has a count of ten or more. The rearrangement uses TRBV20-1 and TRBJ2-7; TRBD1 or TRBD2 may be the D gene (5 bases each). The germline V and J ends were trimmed by 2 bases and 2 bases, with 7 bases remaining between them. In germline, CDR1 is DFQATT, CDR2 SNEGSKA (reference sequence). This CDR3 is built from 12 residues. The CDR3 nucleotides read TGCAGTGCTAGACAGGGAGCCTACGAGCAGTACTTC. Amino acids: CSARQGAYEQYF.

This clonotype occurred many times. The V and J genes are TRBV5-1 and TRBJ2-5; TRBD1 or TRBD2 may be the D gene (6 bases each). In germline, CDR1 is SGHRS, CDR2 YFSETQ. V was clipped by 3 bases and J by 2 bases, with 17 bases between them. The CDR3 has 16 amino acids. CDR3 sequence: CASSWAPGARQETQYF. As DNA, the CDR3 is TGCGCCAGCAGCTGGGCTCCGGGGGCGCGGCAAGAGACCCAGTACTTC.

This clonotype has just a few counts. The chain is built from TRBV5-1 and TRBJ1-2; 10 nucleotides align to TRBD1. Germline CDR1 SGHRS, CDR2 YFSETQ. The CDR3 is 16 amino acids. The V gene end was trimmed by 4 bases and the J gene end by 5 bases; junction bases not matched to a gene: 11. This chain's CDR3 is CASSTGPGQGPYGYTF. CDR3 nucleotides: TGCGCCAGCAGCACGGGCCCGGGACAGGGGCCGTATGGCTACACCTTC. Filled out from reference TRBV5-1 and TRBJ1-2, the complete variable domain reads KAGVTQTPRYLIKTRGQQVTLSCSPISGHRSVSWYQQTPGQGLQFLFEYFSETQRNKGNFPGRFSGRQFSNSRSEMNVSTLELGDSALYLCASSTGPGQGPYGYTFGSGTRLTVV.

The table lists this clonotype with many counts. The chain employs TRBV6-5 and TRBJ1-4; TRBD1 is a possible D gene (6 bases). There are 15 residues in the CDR3. Germline CDR1 reads MNHEY; CDR2 reads SVGAGI. The ends were cut back, 2 bases at V and 8 bases at J, with 15 bases in the middle. The CDR3 DNA reads TGTGCCAGCAGTTACGTGGGGGGCGCAGGAGAAAAACTGTTTTTT. Translated: CASSYVGGAGEKLFF.

The chain uses TRBV6-5 and TRBJ1-2, with D maybe TRBD1 (6 bases). CDR3 size: 14 residues. CDR1 and CDR2 from the germline V gene are MNHEY and SVGAGI. Trimming pared 5 bases from V and 8 bases from J, leaving 18 bases between. CDR3 nucleotide sequence: TGTGCCAGCAGTCTCGGGACAAAATTGCCCGGCTACACCTTC. It translates to CASSLGTKLPGYTF.

In regard to this clonotype: This may arise from a read error, as a much more abundant clone is one base away. The chain is built from TRBV5-6 and TRBJ2-3; D is ambiguous. From germline, CDR1 is SGHDT and CDR2 YYEEEE. The length of the CDR3 is 14 residues. V was pared by 6 bases and J by 0 bases, with 11 bases between. In nucleotides, the CDR3 is TGTGCCAGCATCTCGTTACAGAGCACAGATACGCAGTATTTT. This gives the protein CASISLQSTDTQYF.

In its sample, this clonotype was seen many times. The chain has TRBV28 and TRBJ2-1, with TRBD2 matching over 10 bases. The CDR3 is made up of 15 amino acids. Germline V gives CDR1 MDHEN, CDR2 SYDVKM. The J segment lost 9 bases and the V segment lost 6 bases, leaving 11 bases of the junction unmatched. The CDR3 spells CASSRASGSGSEQFF. DNA of the CDR3: TGTGCCAGCAGCCGGGCTAGCGGGAGTGGGAGTGAGCAGTTCTTC.

In regard to this clonotype: Just one base apart from a much larger clone, this may be a read error. The V and J genes are TRBV10-3 and TRBJ2-7; D gene uncertain. Germline lookup yields CDR1 ENHRY and CDR2 SYGVKD. Between the trimmed V and J ends, which lost 0 bases and 0 bases, there was a span of 12 bases. This CDR3 region has 16 residues. CDR3 region: CAISESQSASSYEQYF. As DNA, the CDR3 is TGTGCCATCAGTGAGTCGCAGAGCGCAAGCTCCTACGAGCAGTACTTC.

This clonotype was counted at least ten times. J is TRBJ2-5 and V is TRBV20-1, with TRBD2 matching 8 bases. CDR3 length equals 16 residues. Germline values: CDR1 DFQATT, CDR2 SNEGSKA (reference sequence). The J segment lost 0 bases and the V segment lost 0 bases, leaving 6 bases of the junction unmatched. CDR3 in DNA: TGCAGTGCTAGAGATCTCGGGAGGGTAAACCAAGAGACCCAGTACTTC. Translating gives CSARDLGRVNQETQYF.

This clonotype occurred many times. V and J are TRBV10-3 and TRBJ2-1; TRBD1 matches 8 bases. This CDR3 region has 15 residues. From germline, CDR1 is ENHRY and CDR2 SYGVKD. V was clipped by 3 bases and J by 4 bases; unmatched bases: 5. CDR3 loop: CAISEGQGPYNEQFF. In DNA form, the CDR3 reads TGTGCCATCAGTGAAGGACAGGGACCTTACAATGAGCAGTTCTTC.

Concerning this clonotype: Since no conserved phenylalanine or tryptophan closes the CDR3, a read error is the likely cause. No DNA is shown, since the ends of the CDR3 on it are uncertain; the CDR3 is the one TCRdb lists. V is TRBV28 and J is TRBJ2-1; the table gives TRBD1 as D, unverified against the DNA. The CDR3 length equals 12 residues, ends included. Looked up from germline, CDR1 is MDHEN and CDR2 is SYDVKM. This chain's CDR3 is CASATAGGDLFL.

In its sample, this clonotype was seen a few times. CDR3 loop: CSVEDHKGRGYTF. The CDR3 nucleotides are TGCAGCGTTGAAGATCACAAGGGGAGAGGCTACACCTTC. The rearrangement joins TRBV29-1 to TRBJ1-2; D perhaps matches TRBD1 (5 bases). The V end lost 0 bases, the J end lost 8 bases, and 13 bases lay between the germline ends. CDR3 length equals 13 residues. The V gene's germline CDR1 is SQVTM and CDR2 ANQGSEA.

This clonotype has a count of ten or more. The V call is TRBV20-1, the J call TRBJ2-1, with D perhaps TRBD1 or TRBD2 (5 bases each). The V end was cut by 0 bases, the J end by 8 bases, with 17 bases between. CDR1 and CDR2 (germline): DFQATT, SNEGSKA (reference sequence). The CDR3 is 15 amino acids. Here the CDR3 DNA reads TGCAGTGCTAGAGATTGGGGACGGAACGGCGATGAGCAGTTCTTC. Protein: CSARDWGRNGDEQFF.

The sample holds many counts of this clonotype. This chain connects TRBV7-9 to TRBJ2-6; tentatively, D is TRBD1 or TRBD2 (5 bases each). Germline lookup yields CDR1 SEHNR and CDR2 FQNEAQ (reference sequence). CDR3 length equals 12 residues. With 8 bases removed from V and 7 bases from J, the gap between germline ends came to 9 bases. CDR3 in DNA: TGTGCCAGCCAGAGGGGAGCCAACGTCCTGACTTTC. This sequence encodes CASQRGANVLTF.

This clonotype was observed at least ten times. The chain couples TRBV12-3 or TRBV12-4 to TRBJ1-1; a possible D gene is TRBD1 (5 bases). The CDR3 has 13 amino acids. V shed 4 bases and J shed 1 base, with 7 bases lying between them. This CDR3 is CASSYTGNTEAFF. The CDR3, as DNA: TGTGCCAGCAGTTACACAGGGAACACTGAAGCTTTCTTT.

This clonotype was detected ten times or more. The chain carries TRBV20-1 and TRBJ2-1, with D tentatively TRBD2 (6 bases). The germline V gene encodes CDR1 DFQATT and CDR2 SNEGSKA (reference sequence). V lost 2 bases to trimming and J lost 0 bases, with 20 bases between them. CDR3 length: 18 amino acids. The CDR3 sequence: CSARSSPLASSSYNEQFF. The CDR3 DNA reads TGCAGTGCTAGATCCTCTCCCCTAGCGTCGAGCTCCTACAATGAGCAGTTCTTC.

This clonotype was recorded at least ten times. CDR3 sequence (DNA): TGTGCCAGCAGCCAACGGGACAGCCTCACTGAAGCTTTCTTT. Protein product: CASSQRDSLTEAFF. This chain uses TRBV3-1 with TRBJ1-1; TRBD1 matches 7 bases. Per germline, CDR1 LGHDT and CDR2 YNNKEL (reference sequence). The CDR3 is 14 amino acids. Losses at the gene ends were 2 bases for V and 4 bases for J; bases not matched to a gene: 4.